The 15 T cell receptor beta chains reported below all come from one sample, sequenced in a study of CD8 T cells in Susac syndrome (dated by TCRdb to between 2017 and 2020). Libraries were prepared through the immunoSEQ multiplex PCR assay. RNA was extracted using the RNeasy kit, and about 0.5 to 1 ug of the RNA was reverse transcribed with random hexamers. TCRdb reworked the public reads: Q25 trimming with fastp, MiXCR clone assembly, productive beta chains retained. Merged by CDR3 protein, the rows form single entries marked with the most common genes and DNA. For this sample there are 75,000 to 80,000 distinct CDR3 sequences; roughly 95% appear just once. The ten largest clones add up to about 0.47% of the sample. Material: CD8+ T cells from PBMCs. All receptors come from a human donor with Susac syndrome.

The chain couples TRBV29-1 to TRBJ2-5; the match to TRBD2 covers 10 bases. The CDR3 runs 14 residues. Germline CDR1 reads SQVTM; CDR2 reads ANQGSEA. J gave up 13 bases and V 5 bases, and 16 bases lay outside the gene matches. The CDR3 loop is CSVSGGLAGGSRYF. In DNA form, the CDR3 reads TGCAGCGTTTCGGGCGGGTTAGCGGGGGGCTCTCGGTACTTC.

The CDR3: CASSAGGYGYTF. CDR3 nucleotide sequence: TGTGCCAGCAGCGCGGGGGGCTATGGCTACACCTTC. The rearrangement joins TRBV7-2 to TRBJ1-2; the D gene is possibly TRBD1 (5 bases). The CDR3 is 12 residues long. Germline V gene lookup returns CDR1 SGHTA and CDR2 FQGNSA. V was trimmed by 5 bases and J by 4 bases, leaving 8 bases between them.

A word on this clonotype: A junction end diverges from the germline sequence, so it may reflect a read error. The chain uses TRBV20-1 and TRBJ2-1; D is uncertain. The germline V gene has CDR1 DFQATT and CDR2 SNEGSKA (reference sequence). The CDR3 runs to 9 residues. The CDR3 bases are TGCAGTGCTCTAAATGTGCAGTTCTTC. Protein product: CSALNVQFF.

This chain uses TRBV28 with TRBJ2-1; either TRBD1 or TRBD2 may fit D (5 bases each). V was clipped by 5 bases and J by 4 bases, with 15 bases between them. The V gene's germline CDR1 is MDHEN and CDR2 SYDVKM. CDR3 size: 15 residues. CDR3 nucleotide sequence: TGTGCCAGCAGTCCCCTGGGGGATGGGTACAATGAGCAGTTCTTC. It yields the protein CASSPLGDGYNEQFF.

CDR3 nucleotide sequence: TGCAGTGCTAGAGAGGGGGGACTATTGGGGACCGGGGAGCTGTTTTTT. Translated, it gives CSAREGGLLGTGELFF. The chain links TRBV20-1 to TRBJ2-2; TRBD2 matches 7 bases. CDR3 size: 16 residues. Germline assignment: CDR1 DFQATT and CDR2 SNEGSKA (reference sequence). The ends lost 0 bases at V and 5 bases at J; junction bases unmatched: 9.

This rearrangement joins TRBV4-1 to TRBJ2-1, with D perhaps TRBD2 (7 bases). CDR3 length: 14 amino acids. The V end was cut by 3 bases, the J end by 8 bases, with 14 bases between. Per germline, CDR1 MGHRA and CDR2 YSYEKL. For the CDR3, the DNA is TGCGCCAGCAGCCACCACAGGGAGGGCGATGAGCAGTTCTTC. Translated: CASSHHREGDEQFF.

The V call is TRBV15, the J call TRBJ2-1; possible D gene TRBD2, 6 bases. Trimming stripped 3 bases from V and 2 bases from J, with 8 bases between. This CDR3 region has 14 residues. CDR1 LNHNV and CDR2 YYDKDF come from the germline V gene (reference sequence). CDR3 amino acids: CATSSGGTYNEQFF. The CDR3 bases are TGTGCCACCAGCAGCGGGGGAACCTACAATGAGCAGTTCTTC.

The chain joins TRBV1 to TRBJ2-1; the D segment call TRBD2 is taken from the table without a DNA check. TRBV1 is noted as a pseudogene. CDR3 size: 14 residues. The CDR3 sequence: CTSTYPVSGHEQFF. The CDR3 DNA reads as TGCACCAGCACTTACCCCGTTAGCGGTCATGAGCAGTTCTTC.

CDR3 region: CASGPGETQYF. For the CDR3, the DNA is TGTGCCAGCGGACCTGGGGAGACCCAGTACTTC. The chain links TRBV7-9 to TRBJ2-5; D is ambiguous. CDR1 and CDR2 (germline): SEHNR, FQNEAQ (reference sequence). The CDR3 spans 11 residues. Trimming removed 8 bases from V and 5 bases from J, with 9 bases in between. Looking up the rest from reference TRBV7-9 and TRBJ2-5 gives the full variable domain: DTGVSQNPRHKITKRGQNVTFRCDPISEHNRLYWYRQTLGQGPEFLTYFQNEAQLEKSRLLSDRFSAERPKGSFSTLEIQRTEQGDSAMYLCASGPGETQYFGPGTRLLVL.

This chain uses TRBV20-1 with TRBJ2-5; possible D gene TRBD1, 7 bases. Germline values: CDR1 DFQATT, CDR2 SNEGSKA (reference sequence). Trimming pared 3 bases from V and 5 bases from J, leaving 22 bases between. The CDR3 covers 16 residues. The CDR3 bases are TGCAGTGCTAGTGAGATGTGGGTGGCAGGGGGGGAGACCCAGTACTTC. Its translation is CSASEMWVAGGETQYF.

The chain employs TRBV10-3 and TRBJ2-7, with D possibly matching TRBD2 (5 bases). CDR3 size: 12 residues. In germline, CDR1 is ENHRY, CDR2 SYGVKD. V was shortened by 9 bases and J by 3 bases, with 12 bases between the two germline ends. The CDR3 loop is CAIAAADYEQYF. The CDR3 DNA sequence: TGTGCCATAGCGGCAGCCGACTACGAGCAGTACTTC.

The J gene is TRBJ2-3, the V gene TRBV28; TRBD2 matches at 8 bases. The CDR3 has 16 residues. Looked up from germline, CDR1 is MDHEN and CDR2 is SYDVKM. V lost 2 bases, J lost 0 bases, and 4 bases stayed unmatched. The CDR3 loop reads CASSLVAGGSTDTQYF. The DNA of the CDR3 is TGTGCCAGCAGTTTAGTGGCGGGGGGTAGCACAGATACGCAGTATTTT.

CDR3 protein: CASSQEGQRQETQYF. CDR3 sequence (DNA): TGCGCCAGCAGCCAAGAGGGACAGAGACAAGAGACCCAGTACTTC. The chain employs TRBV5-1 and TRBJ2-5, with TRBD1 matching over 7 bases. The junction had 8 bases not matched to a gene; V was cut back by 4 bases and J by 2 bases. Germline CDR1 SGHRS, CDR2 YFSETQ. The CDR3 is 15 residues long.

The rearrangement links TRBV2 to TRBJ1-6, with D possibly matching TRBD1 (6 bases). CDR3 length: 14 residues. Germline CDR1 SNHLY, CDR2 FYNNEI. The germline V and J ends were trimmed by 2 bases and 9 bases, with 11 bases remaining between them. CDR3 bases: TGTGCCAGCAGTGAATGGGGGCAGGGTTCACCCCTCCACTTT. Its translation is CASSEWGQGSPLHF.

The CDR3 loop is CASSLRSGDEQFF. The CDR3, as DNA: TGTGCCAGCAGCCTACGGTCTGGGGATGAGCAGTTCTTC. The rearrangement links TRBV11-2 to TRBJ2-1, with D unclear. Trimming cost V 5 bases and J 8 bases, with 13 bases left between them. The CDR3 spans 13 residues. Germline V gives CDR1 SGHAT, CDR2 FQNNGV. Supplemented by reference TRBV11-2 and TRBJ2-1, the full variable domain reads EAGVAQSPRYKIIEKRQSVAFWCNPISGHATLYWYQQILGQGPKLLIQFQNNGVVDDSQLPKDRFSAERLKGVDSTLKIQPAKLEDSAVYLCASSLRSGDEQFFGPGTRLTVL.